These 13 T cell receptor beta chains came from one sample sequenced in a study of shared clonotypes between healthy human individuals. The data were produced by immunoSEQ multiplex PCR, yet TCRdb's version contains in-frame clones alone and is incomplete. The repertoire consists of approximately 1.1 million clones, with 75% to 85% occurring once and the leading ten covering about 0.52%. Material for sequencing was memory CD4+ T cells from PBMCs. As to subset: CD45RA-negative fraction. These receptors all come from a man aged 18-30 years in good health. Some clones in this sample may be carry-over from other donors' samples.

Here the CDR3 reads CASSLLGTPMPFF. Written as DNA, the CDR3 is TGTGCCAGCAGCTTATTGGGGACCCCCATGCCGTTCTTC. The V and J genes are TRBV7-2 and TRBJ2-1, with D perhaps given as TRBD1 or TRBD2 (5 bases each). Germline CDR1 reads SGHTA; CDR2 reads FQGNSA. The CDR3 covers 13 residues. The V end was cut by 2 bases, the J end by 15 bases, with 17 bases between.

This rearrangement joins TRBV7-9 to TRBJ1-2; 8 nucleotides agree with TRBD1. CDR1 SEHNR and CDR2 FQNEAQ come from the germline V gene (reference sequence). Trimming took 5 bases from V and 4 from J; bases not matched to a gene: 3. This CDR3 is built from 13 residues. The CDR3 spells CASSQGQGYGYTF. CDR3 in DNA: TGTGCCAGCAGCCAAGGACAGGGCTATGGCTACACCTTC.

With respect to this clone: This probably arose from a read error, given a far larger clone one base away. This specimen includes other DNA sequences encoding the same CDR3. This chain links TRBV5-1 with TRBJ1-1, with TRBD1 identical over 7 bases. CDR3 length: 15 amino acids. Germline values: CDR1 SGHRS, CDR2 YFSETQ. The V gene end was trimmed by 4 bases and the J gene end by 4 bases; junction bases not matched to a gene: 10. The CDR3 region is CASSVRQGAGTEAFF. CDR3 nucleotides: TGCGCCAGCAGCGTAAGACAGGGTGCGGGCACTGAAGCTTTCTTT.

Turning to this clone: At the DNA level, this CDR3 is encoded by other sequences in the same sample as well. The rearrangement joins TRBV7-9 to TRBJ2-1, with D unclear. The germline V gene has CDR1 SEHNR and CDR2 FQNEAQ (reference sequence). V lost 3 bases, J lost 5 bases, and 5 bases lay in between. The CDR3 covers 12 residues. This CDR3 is CASSFSHNEQFF. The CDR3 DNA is TGTGCCAGCAGCTTTTCCCACAATGAGCAGTTCTTC.

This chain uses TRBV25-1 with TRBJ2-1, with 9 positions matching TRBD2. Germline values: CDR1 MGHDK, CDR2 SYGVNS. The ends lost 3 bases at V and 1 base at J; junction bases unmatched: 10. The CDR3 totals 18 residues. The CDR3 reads CASSDPSASGVSYNEQFF. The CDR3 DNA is TGTGCCAGCAGTGACCCCTCGGCTAGCGGGGTGTCCTACAATGAGCAGTTCTTC.

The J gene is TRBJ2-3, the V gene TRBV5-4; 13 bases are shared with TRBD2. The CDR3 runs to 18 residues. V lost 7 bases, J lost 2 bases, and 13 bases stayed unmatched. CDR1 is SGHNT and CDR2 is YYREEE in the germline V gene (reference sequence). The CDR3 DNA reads TGTGCCAGCGAGAATGCCGGGACTAGCGGGGCCCCCACAGATACGCAGTATTTT. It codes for CASENAGTSGAPTDTQYF.

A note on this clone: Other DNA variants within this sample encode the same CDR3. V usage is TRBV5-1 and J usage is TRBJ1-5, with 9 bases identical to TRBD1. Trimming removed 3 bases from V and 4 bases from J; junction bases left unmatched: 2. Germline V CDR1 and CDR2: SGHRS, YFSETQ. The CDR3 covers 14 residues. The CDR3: CASSSGTGNQPQHF. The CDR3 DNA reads TGCGCCAGCAGCTCCGGGACAGGGAATCAGCCCCAGCATTTT.

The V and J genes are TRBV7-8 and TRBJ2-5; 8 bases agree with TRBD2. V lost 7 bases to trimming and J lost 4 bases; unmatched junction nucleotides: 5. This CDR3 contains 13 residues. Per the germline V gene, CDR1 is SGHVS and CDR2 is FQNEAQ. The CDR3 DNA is TGTGCCAGCACCCAAGCGGGAGTAGAGACCCAGTACTTC. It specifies CASTQAGVETQYF.

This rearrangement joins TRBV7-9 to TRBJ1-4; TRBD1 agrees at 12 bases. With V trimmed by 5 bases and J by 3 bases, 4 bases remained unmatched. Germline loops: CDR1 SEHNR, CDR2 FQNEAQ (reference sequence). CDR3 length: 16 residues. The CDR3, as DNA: TGTGCCAGCAGCCGGGACAGGGGGCGAGCTAATGAAAAACTGTTTTTT. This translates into CASSRDRGRANEKLFF.

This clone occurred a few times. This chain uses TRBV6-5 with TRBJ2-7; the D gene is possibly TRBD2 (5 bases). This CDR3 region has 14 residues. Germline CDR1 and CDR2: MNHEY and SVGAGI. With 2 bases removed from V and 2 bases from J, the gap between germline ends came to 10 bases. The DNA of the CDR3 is TGTGCCAGCAGTTACAAGGACTCCACCTACGAGCAGTACTTC. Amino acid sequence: CASSYKDSTYEQYF.

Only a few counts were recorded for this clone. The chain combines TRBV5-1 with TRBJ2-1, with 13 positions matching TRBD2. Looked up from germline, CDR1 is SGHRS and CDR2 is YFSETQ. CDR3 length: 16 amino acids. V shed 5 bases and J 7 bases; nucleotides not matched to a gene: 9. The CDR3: CASRSTSGRAENEQFF. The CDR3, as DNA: TGCGCCAGCAGATCAACTAGCGGGAGGGCCGAGAATGAGCAGTTCTTC.

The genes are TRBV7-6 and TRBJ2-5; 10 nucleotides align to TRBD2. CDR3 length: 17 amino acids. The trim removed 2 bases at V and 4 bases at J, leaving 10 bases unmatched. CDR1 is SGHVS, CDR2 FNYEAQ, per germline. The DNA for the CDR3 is TGTGCCAGCAGCTTAACCCTAGCGGGAGTGTCTGGAGAGACCCAGTACTTC. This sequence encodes CASSLTLAGVSGETQYF.

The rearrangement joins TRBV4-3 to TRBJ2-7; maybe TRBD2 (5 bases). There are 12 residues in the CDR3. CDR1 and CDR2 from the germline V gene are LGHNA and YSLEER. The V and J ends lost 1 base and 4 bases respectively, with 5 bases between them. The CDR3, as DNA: TGCGCCAGCAGCCAAGTAGCGTACGAGCAGTACTTC. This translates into CASSQVAYEQYF.